These 19 T cell receptor beta chains share one sample of origin, sequenced in a study of CD8+CD57+ T cells in acquired aplastic anemia. The template used for profiling TCR beta VDJ and CDR3 was genomic DNA. TCRdb used MiXCR to reprocess the reads, holding one entry per CDR3 protein. This sample carries about 150,000 distinct CDR3 sequences, 45% to 55% of them seen once, and the ten largest clones take about 31%. Sequenced patients had shown CD8+CD57+ cell expansion by flow cytometry. The sample taken for sequencing was sorted CD4+, CD8+, or CD8+CD57+ T cells (not recorded which) from PBMCs. These receptors originate from a human donor with aplastic anemia.

This clonotype was detected many times. The rearrangement joins TRBV5-1 to TRBJ2-5; D is perhaps TRBD2 (6 bases). The CDR3 spans 13 residues. Trimming removed 6 bases at V and 6 bases at J, with 15 bases between. Germline V lookup: CDR1 SGHRS, CDR2 YFSETQ. The CDR3 reads CASNLAPRQTQYF. CDR3 nucleotides: TGCGCCAGCAACCTAGCGCCGCGACAGACCCAGTACTTC. Full variable domain (missing parts from reference TRBV5-1 and TRBJ2-5): KAGVTQTPRYLIKTRGQQVTLSCSPISGHRSVSWYQQTPGQGLQFLFEYFSETQRNKGNFPGRFSGRQFSNSRSEMNVSTLELGDSALYLCASNLAPRQTQYFGPGTRLLVL.

J is TRBJ1-5 and V is TRBV19; maybe TRBD1 (5 bases). The length of the CDR3 is 14 residues. The germline CDR1 and CDR2 sequences are LNHDA and SQIVND (reference sequence). V was shortened by 6 bases and J by 5 bases, with 14 bases between the two germline ends. CDR3 protein: CASSLGVGDQPQHF. In DNA form, the CDR3 reads TGTGCCAGTAGCTTAGGGGTTGGTGATCAGCCCCAGCATTTT.

CDR3 nucleotide sequence: TGTGCCATCAGTGAAGGATTGGGACAGGGCACAGATACGCAGTATTTT. Protein sequence: CAISEGLGQGTDTQYF. The chain uses TRBV10-3 and TRBJ2-3, with 8 bases fitting TRBD1. CDR3 length equals 16 residues. V lost 3 bases and J lost 1; bases outside the gene matches: 6. Germline CDR1 reads ENHRY; CDR2 reads SYGVKD.

Ten or more counts support this clonotype. The chain couples TRBV14 to TRBJ1-1; no firm D call. V lost 1 base to trimming and J lost 1 base, with 22 bases between them. Per germline, CDR1 SGHDN and CDR2 FVKESK. The CDR3 spans 19 residues. The CDR3 coding sequence is TGTGCCAGCAGCCAAGGACGTGGCTGGGAGAACCCTGAGAACACTGAAGCTTTCTTT. This sequence encodes CASSQGRGWENPENTEAFF.

Regarding this clonotype: Compared with germline, one end of the junction differs, possibly owing to a read error. This chain links TRBV6-1 with TRBJ2-7; D call uncertain. The length of the CDR3 is 15 residues. CDR1 MNHNS and CDR2 SASEGT come from the germline V gene. CDR3 in DNA: TGTGCCAGCAGTGAAGCGCTTCTTCGCTCCTACGAGCAGTACTTT. Translation: CASSEALLRSYEQYF.

This clonotype was seen at least ten times. This chain joins TRBV2 and TRBJ2-7, with D tentatively TRBD2 (6 bases). From germline, CDR1 is SNHLY and CDR2 FYNNEI. This CDR3 spans 16 amino acids. Trimming pared 4 bases from V and 5 bases from J, leaving 21 bases between. CDR3 sequence (DNA): TGTGCCAGCAGTGGGGGACCTGGGGGGAGAGCCGACGAGCAGTACTTC. It yields the protein CASSGGPGGRADEQYF.

This clonotype was detected only a few times. The chain has TRBV25-1 and TRBJ2-7; tentatively, D is TRBD1 (6 bases). V was pared by 5 bases and J by 3 bases, with 14 bases between. The CDR3 has 14 residues. Per the germline V gene, CDR1 is MGHDK and CDR2 is SYGVNS. The CDR3 sequence: CASSTRTDLYEQYF. The DNA of the CDR3 is TGTGCCAGCAGTACCCGGACAGATCTCTACGAGCAGTACTTC.

Remarks on this clonotype: Mismatch with germline at one junction end may stem from a read error. The rearrangement links TRBV2 to TRBJ1-1, with D perhaps matching TRBD1 (5 bases). Germline assignment: CDR1 SNHLY and CDR2 FYNNEI. The CDR3 is made up of 13 amino acids. The CDR3 sequence is CASTSTPDTEAFF. In nucleotides, the CDR3 is TGTGCCAGCACTTCGACTCCGGACACTGAAGCGTTCTTT.

This clonotype came up a few times. The chain employs TRBV7-8 and TRBJ1-1, with TRBD1 as a possible D gene (6 bases). From germline, CDR1 is SGHVS and CDR2 FQNEAQ. The CDR3 is 13 residues long. Trimming cost V 5 bases and J 4 bases, with 11 bases left between them. This CDR3 is CASSPTGTTEAFF. For the CDR3, the DNA is TGTGCCAGCAGCCCTACAGGGACCACTGAAGCTTTCTTT.

This clonotype showed up many times. The rearrangement links TRBV20-1 to TRBJ2-1, with 8 bases aligning to TRBD2. V shed 0 bases, J shed 6 bases, and the junction held 16 bases outside the gene matches. The CDR3 extends over 18 amino acids. CDR1 is DFQATT and CDR2 is SNEGSKA in the germline V gene (reference sequence). CDR3: CSARDLRAGGSPPNEQFF. For the CDR3, the DNA is TGCAGTGCTAGAGATCTAAGGGCGGGAGGATCCCCCCCCAATGAGCAGTTCTTC.

The sample holds many counts of this clonotype. The rearrangement links TRBV12-3 or TRBV12-4 to TRBJ2-2; D is undetermined. CDR3 size: 13 residues. V was cut by 4 bases and J by 4 bases, with 7 bases left in between. Here the CDR3 DNA reads TGTGCCAGCAGTTGGACCGGCACCGGGGAGCTGTTTTTT. It encodes CASSWTGTGELFF.

The genes are TRBV24-1 and TRBJ2-1, with 10 bases that match TRBD1. Germline V gene lookup returns CDR1 KGHDR and CDR2 SFDVKD. V was pared by 0 bases and J by 9 bases, with 7 bases of the junction left unmatched. The CDR3 sequence is 16 residues long. The CDR3: CATSDLQVTGGTEQFF. CDR3 DNA: TGTGCCACCAGTGATTTGCAGGTGACAGGGGGCACTGAGCAGTTCTTC.

This clonotype was observed many times. The V gene is TRBV25-1, the J gene TRBJ2-2, with TRBD1 identical over 7 bases. The germline V gene has CDR1 MGHDK and CDR2 SYGVNS. CDR3 length: 15 residues. J was trimmed by 4 bases and V by 5 bases; bases with no gene match: 7. The CDR3: CASSPRDSVTGELFF. CDR3 nucleotides: TGTGCCAGCAGTCCGAGGGACAGCGTCACCGGGGAGCTGTTTTTT.

The chain joins TRBV15 to TRBJ2-3; 9 bases are shared with TRBD2. The CDR3 is 13 residues long. Germline V gives CDR1 LNHNV, CDR2 YYDKDF (reference sequence). Trimming cost V 6 bases and J 3 bases; bases outside gene matches: 1. In DNA form, the CDR3 reads TGTGCCACCAGTCTAGCGGGAACAGATACGCAGTATTTT. The encoded protein is CATSLAGTDTQYF.

This rearrangement joins TRBV11-1 to TRBJ2-3, with 12 bases that match TRBD2. The J call may be mistaken, given a closer DNA end match to TRBJ2-5. The CDR3 length is 15 residues. Looked up from germline, CDR1 is SGHAT and CDR2 is FQDESV (reference sequence). In DNA form, the CDR3 reads TGTGCCAGCAGCTCGAGACTAGCGGGAGCGGAGACCCAGTACTTC. Translated: CASSSRLAGAETQYF.

V and J are TRBV29-1 and TRBJ2-7; 9 positions agree with TRBD2. CDR3 length equals 12 residues. Trimming at V came to 7 bases and at J to 5 bases, leaving 6 bases not matched to a gene. The germline V gene encodes CDR1 SQVTM and CDR2 ANQGSEA. The CDR3 region is CSAAGTSNEQYF. In nucleotides, the CDR3 is TGCAGCGCGGCCGGGACTAGCAACGAGCAGTACTTC.

This clonotype was counted ten times or more. The chain links TRBV4-2 to TRBJ1-2; 9 bases line up with TRBD1. This CDR3 is built from 14 residues. From germline, CDR1 is LGHNA and CDR2 YNFKEQ. V was pared by 1 base and J by 8 bases, with 5 bases of the junction left unmatched. This CDR3 reads CASSQARQGEGYTF. In DNA form, the CDR3 reads TGTGCCAGCAGCCAAGCCCGACAGGGGGAAGGCTACACCTTC.

This chain joins TRBV4-2 and TRBJ2-6; maybe TRBD2 (6 bases). Per germline, CDR1 LGHNA and CDR2 YNFKEQ. The CDR3 is made up of 20 amino acids. V dropped 4 bases and J dropped 0 bases, with 22 bases sitting between them. The CDR3 nucleotides read TGTGCCAGCAGCCCACCGGGAGAGCGGAACCCGAGCTCTGGGGCCAACGTCCTGACTTTC. Its translation is CASSPPGERNPSSGANVLTF.

Many counts were recorded for this clonotype. The gene calls are TRBV6-6 and TRBJ2-5; D gene unclear. Trimming removed 6 bases at V and 2 bases at J, with 10 bases between. CDR3 length equals 13 residues. Germline CDR1 reads MNHNY; CDR2 reads SVGAGI (reference sequence). The CDR3 reads CASSNGLQETQYF. The CDR3 DNA is TGTGCCAGCAGCAACGGGCTGCAAGAGACCCAGTACTTC.